This entry lists 17 T cell receptor beta chains sequenced from one sample in a study of T cell changes during pregnancy in multiple sclerosis. Assay used: immunoSEQ multiplex PCR; TCRdb lists only in-frame clones, some missing. The table has about 70,000 clones, approximately 92% seen once. Sequencing was performed on CD8+ T cells from peripheral blood mononuclear cells, taken in the third trimester of pregnancy. Receptor source: a female donor in good health, enrolled as a control in a pregnancy study.

The chain has TRBV9 and TRBJ2-5; 13 positions agree with TRBD2. The junction had 4 bases not matched to a gene; V was cut back by 4 bases and J by 1 base. This CDR3 region has 16 residues. CDR1 and CDR2 (germline): SGDLS, YYNGEE. This chain's CDR3 is CASSPRTSGGQETQYF. CDR3 in DNA: TGTGCCAGCAGCCCCAGGACTAGCGGGGGCCAAGAGACCCAGTACTTC.

This clone was found once. The chain links TRBV7-9 to TRBJ2-1, with TRBD2 identical over 7 bases. The ends lost 7 bases at V and 4 bases at J; junction bases unmatched: 16. Germline V gene data show CDR1 as SEHNR and CDR2 as FQNEAQ (reference sequence). CDR3 length: 17 amino acids. The CDR3 bases are TGTGCCAGCACCCTCCTAACCGGGACTACGCTGTACAATGAGCAGTTCTTC. As protein: CASTLLTGTTLYNEQFF.

The chain joins TRBV27 to TRBJ2-3; D may be TRBD2 (5 bases). The germline gives CDR1 MNHEY, CDR2 SMNVEV (reference sequence). V was clipped by 10 bases and J by 6 bases, with 14 bases between them. This CDR3 has 12 residues. CDR3 loop: CAIRSGADTQYF. The CDR3 DNA follows: TGTGCCATACGAAGCGGAGCCGATACGCAGTATTTT.

This chain connects TRBV4-1 to TRBJ2-7; 8 bases map to TRBD1. Trimming at V came to 3 bases and at J to 3 bases, leaving 4 bases not matched to a gene. The V gene's germline CDR1 is MGHRA and CDR2 YSYEKL. The CDR3 is 14 residues long. The CDR3 loop reads CASSQIGQGYEQYF. In nucleotides, the CDR3 is TGCGCCAGCAGCCAGATCGGACAGGGCTACGAGCAGTACTTC.

The CDR3 DNA follows: TGTGCCAGCAGTTGGGTCAGGGACACCGGGGAGCTGTTTTTT. As protein: CASSWVRDTGELFF. V gene TRBV27 combines with J gene TRBJ2-2; TRBD1 is a possible D gene (5 bases). The V gene lost 4 bases and the J gene lost 3 bases, with 9 bases spanning the gap. Germline V gene lookup returns CDR1 MNHEY and CDR2 SMNVEV (reference sequence). The CDR3 is 14 amino acids.

This clone appeared once. The chain couples TRBV7-9 to TRBJ2-4, with TRBD1 matching over 9 bases. The ends lost 3 bases at V and 12 bases at J; junction bases unmatched: 6. Germline-derived CDR1 and CDR2 are SEHNR and FQNEAQ (reference sequence). This CDR3 has 13 residues. The CDR3: CASSLGQGDSQYF. DNA for the CDR3: TGTGCCAGCAGCTTGGGACAGGGTGATAGTCAGTACTTC.

This clone was detected only once. This chain links TRBV5-1 with TRBJ2-7; possibly TRBD2 for D (6 bases). V lost 3 bases and J 6 bases, leaving 16 bases between the germline ends. The CDR3 is 14 residues long. The germline gives CDR1 SGHRS, CDR2 YFSETQ. CDR3 sequence: CASSSEGGTGEQYF. CDR3 nucleotides: TGCGCCAGCAGCTCGGAGGGCGGGACGGGCGAGCAGTACTTC.

V is TRBV10-3 and J is TRBJ2-5; TRBD2 matches at 8 bases. The CDR3 totals 15 residues. Germline V CDR1 and CDR2: ENHRY, SYGVKD. V shed 2 bases and J 4 bases; nucleotides not matched to a gene: 6. CDR3 nucleotide sequence: TGTGCCATCAGTGAGGGACGGGGGGGCATAGAGACCCAGTACTTC. It codes for CAISEGRGGIETQYF.

The chain carries TRBV5-1 and TRBJ1-1; D not resolved. Germline V gene data show CDR1 as SGHRS and CDR2 as YFSETQ. Trimming removed 2 bases from V and 3 bases from J, with 20 bases in between. The CDR3 loop spans 17 amino acids. DNA for the CDR3: TGCGCCAGCAGCTTTAGCAGCGGCGGATTAAAGGACACTGAAGCTTTCTTT. Encoded protein: CASSFSSGGLKDTEAFF.

The chain combines TRBV7-3 with TRBJ1-1; D might be TRBD1 (6 bases). The CDR3 is 14 amino acids. The germline V gene has CDR1 SGHTA and CDR2 FQGTGA. V shed 0 bases and J shed 3 bases, with 8 bases lying between them. CDR3 DNA: TGTGCCAGCAGCTTAACAGGGGGGGACACTGAAGCTTTCTTT. It is translated as CASSLTGGDTEAFF.

The chain is built from TRBV6-5 and TRBJ2-7; the D gene is possibly TRBD2 (5 bases). The CDR3 loop spans 13 amino acids. Per germline, CDR1 MNHEY and CDR2 SVGAGI. Trimming pared 2 bases from V and 7 bases from J, leaving 12 bases between. This CDR3 is CASSYRRTGEQYF. Written as DNA, the CDR3 is TGTGCCAGCAGTTACCGTAGGACGGGAGAGCAGTACTTC.

The gene calls are TRBV2 and TRBJ1-2; no reliable D call. Looked up from germline, CDR1 is SNHLY and CDR2 is FYNNEI. V was shortened by 7 bases and J by 5 bases, with 11 bases between the two germline ends. This CDR3 has 12 residues. CDR3 sequence (DNA): TGTGCCAGCAAAACATTTCCTTATGGCTACACCTTC. This encodes CASKTFPYGYTF.

The genes are TRBV7-2 and TRBJ2-1, with 7 nucleotides matching TRBD2. V shed 5 bases, J shed 2 bases, and the junction held 3 bases outside the gene matches. Germline CDR1 reads SGHTA; CDR2 reads FQGNSA. The CDR3 is 14 residues long. The CDR3 nucleotides are TGTGCCAGCAGCCGCGGGGGAACCTACAATGAGCAGTTCTTC. Its protein is CASSRGGTYNEQFF.

The genes are TRBV6-6 and TRBJ1-2, with D unresolved. Germline CDR1 is MNHNY and CDR2 is SVGAGI (reference sequence). The CDR3 consists of 15 residues. Trimming took off 0 bases at V and 0 bases at J, with 8 bases between the two ends. The chain's CDR3 is CASSYSPTTNYGYTF. The CDR3 DNA reads TGTGCCAGCAGTTACTCGCCCACTACTAACTATGGCTACACCTTC.

The rearrangement uses TRBV25-1 and TRBJ1-1; possible D gene TRBD1, 6 bases. Trimming removed 6 bases from V and 0 bases from J, with 11 bases in between. From germline, CDR1 is MGHDK and CDR2 SYGVNS. There are 14 residues in the CDR3. CDR3 bases: TGTGCCAGCAGCCCAGGGGTCATGAACACTGAAGCTTTCTTT. Protein: CASSPGVMNTEAFF. The variable domain in full, completed from reference TRBV25-1 and TRBJ1-1, reads EADIYQTPRYLVIGTGKKITLECSQTMGHDKMYWYQQDPGMELHLIHYSYGVNSTEKGDLSSESTVSRIRTEHFPLTLESARPSHTSQYLCASSPGVMNTEAFFGQGTRLTVV.

CDR3 in amino acids: CASSYRGGINSPLHF. The CDR3 DNA is TGTGCCAGCAGTTACCGGGGAGGTATCAATTCACCCCTCCACTTT. The gene calls are TRBV6-5 and TRBJ1-6; D gene ambiguous. Between the trimmed V and J ends, which lost 2 bases and 7 bases, there was a span of 12 bases. Germline CDR1 MNHEY, CDR2 SVGAGI. This CDR3 spans 15 amino acids.

This clone was seen once. This rearrangement joins TRBV7-2 to TRBJ2-3, with 7 nucleotides matching TRBD1. The junction had 6 bases not matched to a gene; V was cut back by 1 base and J by 5 bases. The CDR3 spans 15 residues. Germline assignment: CDR1 SGHTA and CDR2 FQGNSA. Here the CDR3 DNA reads TGTGCCAGCAGCTTAGATGGACAGGATGGAGATACGCAGTATTTT. It specifies CASSLDGQDGDTQYF.